This T cell receptor (beta chain) comes out of a study of T-cell memory formation after mild COVID-19. Study-wide results and caveats: Memory sampled before infection contained some responding clones, suggesting cross-reactive memory joined. Shrinking CD4+ clones were chiefly CM and EM; CD8+ ones were chiefly EMRA.

V was pared by 2 bases and J by 9 bases, with 8 bases between. CDR3 length: 12 residues. Germline CDR1 MNHEY, CDR2 SMNVEV (reference sequence). TCR alpha and TCR beta cDNA libraries carrying sample barcodes and UMIs were produced by 5'RACE using constant-segment primers. TCRdb itself ran the 5' RACE reads through MiXCR, one entry per CDR3 protein. The sample holds 100,000 to 140,000 distinct CDR3 sequences, around 14% seen once. This clonotype was counted a few times. Antigen unknown. The sample taken for sequencing was PBMCs or a T cell subset sorted from them (not recorded which). The sequence was collected from a man aged 18 to 35 who had mild COVID-19 (a few samples of this study predate the infection). Cell type and time point are not known. The V call is TRBV27, the J call TRBJ1-5; D remains ambiguous. The CDR3 DNA sequence: TGTGCCAGCAGTTTAGGATCTGGGCCCCAGCATTTT. Translated, it gives CASSLGSGPQHF.